A selection of T cell receptor beta chains follows, all from one sample in a study of cytomegalovirus exposure and HLA in healthy donors. Clones were sequenced by immunoSEQ multiplex PCR, and TCRdb holds only the in-frame ones, with some missing. The top ten clones hold 4.5% of a sample with roughly 180,000 clones, around 80% of them seen once. The sequenced sample consisted of PBMCs. The receptors derive from a woman aged 45-65 years in good health and CMV-seropositive. The conserved cysteine and the conserved F or W are not part of the CDR3 here. The order of the fields is V gene, CDR3 protein.

v_call: TRBV13
cdr3_aa: ASSLAALGAHYGYT

v_call: TRBV10-1
cdr3_aa: ASSDRGTQETQY

v_call: TRBV30
cdr3_aa: AWSVSGDEQY

v_call: TRBV5-1
cdr3_aa: ASSTDPTGGIGETQY

v_call: TRBV5-1
cdr3_aa: ASSGRSSTGELF

v_call: TRBV7-3
cdr3_aa: ASGGGLSNTGELF

v_call: TRBV4-2
cdr3_aa: ASSHRSVMSYNEQF

v_call: TRBV5-4
cdr3_aa: ASSLSGGGSYEQY

v_call: TRBV7-2
cdr3_aa: ASSLQTGNAEAF

v_call: TRBV7-2
cdr3_aa: ASSFQTSGSGGETQY

v_call: TRBV4-3
cdr3_aa: ASSPGDRTDTQY

v_call: TRBV2
cdr3_aa: ASSEAGQGDEQY

v_call: TRBV29-1
cdr3_aa: SVGDDYGYT

v_call: TRBV7-2
cdr3_aa: ASSLVAGGTDTQY

v_call: TRBV6-1
cdr3_aa: ASSEPGGRDEQY

v_call: TRBV11-2
cdr3_aa: ASSLPRGQQVETQY

v_call: TRBV5-3
cdr3_aa: ARSSLAGPSGGELF

v_call: TRBV10-3
cdr3_aa: AISVGQDTVTDTQY

v_call: TRBV7-8
cdr3_aa: ASFNKGGGETNYGYT

v_call: TRBV27
cdr3_aa: ASSPGTSSNQPQH

v_call: TRBV7-3
cdr3_aa: ASSPAGLAGESATQY

v_call: TRBV7-2
cdr3_aa: ASSLAPQGTDTQY

v_call: TRBV29-1
cdr3_aa: SVADSTYEQY

v_call: TRBV6-1
cdr3_aa: ASINRQGHGYT

v_call: TRBV10-3
cdr3_aa: AISNRQYSGNTIY

v_call: TRBV12-5
cdr3_aa: ASGFENSNYGYT

v_call: TRBV2
cdr3_aa: ASSEALLVAGGSYNEQF

v_call: TRBV18
cdr3_aa: ASSPGTGEGYGYT

v_call: TRBV19
cdr3_aa: ASSHSADRGYGYT

v_call: TRBV9
cdr3_aa: ASSDRLGADTQY

v_call: TRBV6-5
cdr3_aa: ASSYYRDSNSYEQY

v_call: TRBV19
cdr3_aa: ASSEGTGGPVREKLF

v_call: TRBV7-3
cdr3_aa: ASSFPGLATQY

v_call: TRBV19
cdr3_aa: ASSRAGWDNEQF

v_call: TRBV30
cdr3_aa: AWSATTPNSGNTIY

v_call: TRBV5-1
cdr3_aa: ASSLRGQGGGYT

v_call: TRBV29-1
cdr3_aa: SVRGRNYGYT

v_call: TRBV14
cdr3_aa: ASSSGQLYGYT

v_call: TRBV18
cdr3_aa: ASSPGASGVSYEQY

v_call: TRBV30
cdr3_aa: AWRVGGGPNQPQH

v_call: TRBV5-1
cdr3_aa: ASSLASGGPGELF

v_call: TRBV11-2
cdr3_aa: ASSLDRLAGAEQF